The source of this T cell receptor (beta chain) is a study of T-cell memory formation after mild COVID-19. Background on the study: There were largely donor-specific TCR clusters. Study conclusions and caveats: The pre-infection memory compartment contained some responding clones, suggesting cross-reactive memory joined. The study found balanced CD4/CD8 in clones contracting day 15 to 85 and a CD4+ lean in later expanders.

Comment on this clonotype: Antigen specificity is unknown.

5'RACE with constant-segment primers built TCRalpha and TCRbeta cDNA libraries with UMIs. MiXCR was run by TCRdb on the 5' RACE reads, yielding one entry per CDR3 protein. The data contain approximately 400,000 distinct CDR3 sequences, roughly 26% of them seen just once; the ten biggest clones take up 8.5% to 10%. The germline CDR1 and CDR2 sequences are KGHSH and LQKENI. The CDR3 loop spans 12 amino acids. The V end was cut by 0 bases, the J end by 8 bases, with 7 bases between. The sample comprised PBMCs or a T cell subset sorted from them (not recorded which). The V gene is TRBV18, the J gene TRBJ1-1; D unresolved. The receptor was isolated from an adult woman who had mild COVID-19 (a few samples of this study predate the infection). Cell type and time point are not known. As DNA, the CDR3 is TGTGCCAGCTCACCACCCGCCGGGGAAGCTTTCTTT. It is translated as CASSPPAGEAFF.